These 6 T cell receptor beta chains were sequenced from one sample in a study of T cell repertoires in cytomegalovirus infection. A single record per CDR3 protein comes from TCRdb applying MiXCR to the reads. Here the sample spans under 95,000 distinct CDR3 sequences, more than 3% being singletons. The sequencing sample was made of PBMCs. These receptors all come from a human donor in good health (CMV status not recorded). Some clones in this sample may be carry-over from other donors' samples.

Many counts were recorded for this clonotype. CDR3 nucleotides: TGTGCCAGCAGCCAAGCCTCCGGGACCTACGAGCAGTACTTC. Translated: CASSQASGTYEQYF. The rearrangement joins TRBV4-2 to TRBJ2-7, with D possibly matching TRBD2 (5 bases). This CDR3 has 14 amino acids. CDR1 is LGHNA and CDR2 is YNFKEQ in the germline V gene. Deletions cut 1 base from V and 2 bases from J, with 9 bases between.

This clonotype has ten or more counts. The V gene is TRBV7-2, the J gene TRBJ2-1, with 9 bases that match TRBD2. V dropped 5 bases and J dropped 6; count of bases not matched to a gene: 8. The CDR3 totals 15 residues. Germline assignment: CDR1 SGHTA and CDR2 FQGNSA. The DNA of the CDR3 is TGTGCCAGCAGCCCTAGCGGGAATTTTGGCAATGAGCAGTTCTTC. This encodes CASSPSGNFGNEQFF.

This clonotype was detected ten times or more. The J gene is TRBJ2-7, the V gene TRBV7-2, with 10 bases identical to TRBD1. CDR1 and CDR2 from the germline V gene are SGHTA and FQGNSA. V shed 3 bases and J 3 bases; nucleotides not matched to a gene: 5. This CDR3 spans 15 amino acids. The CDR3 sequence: CASSFGTGDFYEQYF. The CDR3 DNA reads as TGTGCCAGCAGCTTCGGGACAGGGGATTTCTACGAGCAGTACTTC.

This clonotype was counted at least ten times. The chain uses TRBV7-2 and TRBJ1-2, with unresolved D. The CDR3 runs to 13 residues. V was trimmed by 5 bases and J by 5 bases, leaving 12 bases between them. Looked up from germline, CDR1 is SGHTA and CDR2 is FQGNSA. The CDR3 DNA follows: TGTGCCAGCAGCCCCGGGGAGAATTATGGCTACACCTTC. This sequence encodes CASSPGENYGYTF. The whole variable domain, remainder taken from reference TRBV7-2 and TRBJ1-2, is GAGVSQSPSNKVTEKGKDVELRCDPISGHTALYWYRQSLGQGLEFLIYFQGNSAPDKSGLPSDRFSAERTGGSVSTLTIQRTQQEDSAVYLCASSPGENYGYTFGSGTRLTVV.

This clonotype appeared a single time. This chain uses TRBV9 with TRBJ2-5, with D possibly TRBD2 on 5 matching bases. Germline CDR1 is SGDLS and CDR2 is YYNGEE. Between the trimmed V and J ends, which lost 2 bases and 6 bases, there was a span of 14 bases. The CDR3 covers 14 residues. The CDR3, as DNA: TGTGCCAGCAGCGTTGGGATATCCGGGAAGACCCAGTACTTC. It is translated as CASSVGISGKTQYF. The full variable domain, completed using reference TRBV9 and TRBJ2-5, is DSGVTQTPKHLITATGQRVTLRCSPRSGDLSVYWYQQSLDQGLQFLIQYYNGEERAKGNILERFSAQQFPDLHSELNLSSLELGDSALYFCASSVGISGKTQYFGPGTRLLVL.

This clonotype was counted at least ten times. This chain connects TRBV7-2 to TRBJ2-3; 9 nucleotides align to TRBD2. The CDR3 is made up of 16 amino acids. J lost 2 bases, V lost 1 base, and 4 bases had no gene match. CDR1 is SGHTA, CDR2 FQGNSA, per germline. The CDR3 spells CASSLGLAVTTDTQYF. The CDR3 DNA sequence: TGTGCCAGCAGCTTAGGACTAGCGGTAACCACAGATACGCAGTATTTT.